Each of the 30 T cell receptor beta chains below was sequenced from the same sample in a study of blood T cell repertoires in COVID-19. Sequenced by immunoSEQ multiplex PCR; TCRdb stores in-frame clones only, minus some. The data show roughly 240,000 clones, about 84% seen once. Sequencing was performed on peripheral blood. The receptors stem from a woman of 80 years or more with COVID-19, enrolled during active disease.

The chain employs TRBV7-9 and TRBJ2-1, with 15 bases fitting TRBD2. The V gene's germline CDR1 is SEHNR and CDR2 FQNEAQ (reference sequence). V lost 6 bases, J lost 3 bases, and 9 bases stayed unmatched. The CDR3 has 18 amino acids. Here the CDR3 DNA reads TGTGCCAGCAGTCCGGGACTAGCGGGGGGCTTGCTCTACAATGAGCAGTTCTTC. Protein sequence: CASSPGLAGGLLYNEQFF.

The gene calls are TRBV7-8 and TRBJ1-3; D uncertain. Trimming stripped 5 bases from V and 4 bases from J, with 15 bases between. Germline V gene lookup returns CDR1 SGHVS and CDR2 FQNEAQ. The CDR3 is made up of 15 amino acids. Written as DNA, the CDR3 is TGTGCCAGCAGCCCAGCCGGGTCCTGGGGAAACACCATATATTTT. Its protein is CASSPAGSWGNTIYF.

This chain connects TRBV5-1 to TRBJ2-1; 12 bases agree with TRBD2. V trimming: 3 bases; J trimming: 5 bases; junction bases outside the gene matches: 15. This CDR3 has 19 residues. Germline values: CDR1 SGHRS, CDR2 YFSETQ. In nucleotides, the CDR3 is TGCGCCAGCAGCTCGTCCGTCTTTGTTGGGACTAGCGGGCACAATGAGCAGTTCTTC. Translation gives CASSSSVFVGTSGHNEQFF.

The table lists this clone with a few counts. The chain recombines TRBV18 with TRBJ1-5; maybe TRBD1 (5 bases). The CDR3 length is 16 residues. V was trimmed by 2 bases and J by 4 bases, leaving 15 bases between them. Germline CDR1 KGHSH, CDR2 LQKENI. CDR3: CASSPKGPGLNQPQHF. CDR3 coding DNA: TGTGCCAGCTCACCAAAGGGGCCAGGCTTAAATCAGCCCCAGCATTTT.

This chain joins TRBV7-2 and TRBJ1-2, with 7 bases fitting TRBD1. Trimming removed 1 base from V and 5 bases from J; junction bases left unmatched: 4. There are 14 residues in the CDR3. CDR1 is SGHTA, CDR2 FQGNSA, per germline. The CDR3 DNA is TGTGCCAGCAGCTTAGTTGGACAGGTTTATGGCTACACCTTC. It codes for CASSLVGQVYGYTF.

The V and J genes are TRBV19 and TRBJ2-7; no definite D call. Germline CDR1 LNHDA, CDR2 SQIVND (reference sequence). The CDR3 covers 13 residues. Trimming took off 1 base at V and 6 bases at J, with 10 bases between the two ends. The DNA of the CDR3 is TGTGCCAGTAGTATAGTAGACACCACCGAGCAGTACTTC. It specifies CASSIVDTTEQYF.

This clone was seen only a few times. The chain links TRBV11-2 to TRBJ2-7; 8 nucleotides line up with TRBD2. V trimming: 1 base; J trimming: 3 bases; junction bases outside the gene matches: 5. Germline lookup yields CDR1 SGHAT and CDR2 FQNNGV. This CDR3 contains 15 residues. CDR3 DNA sequence: TGTGCCAGCAGCTTAGGGGCGGGGGGCGGCTACGAGCAGTACGTC. Amino acids: CASSLGAGGGYEQYV.

The chain's CDR3 is CASGGTGFETQYF. The CDR3 bases are TGTGCCAGCGGGGGGACAGGATTTGAGACCCAGTACTTC. The V call is TRBV2, the J call TRBJ2-5; 8 bases map to TRBD1. Losses at the gene ends were 8 bases for V and 5 bases for J; bases not matched to a gene: 7. CDR1 and CDR2 (germline): SNHLY, FYNNEI. The CDR3 loop spans 13 amino acids.

The chain links TRBV3-1 (or the pseudogene TRBV3-2) to TRBJ1-3; TRBD1 is a possible D gene (5 bases). V lost 2 bases to trimming and J lost 0 bases, with 11 bases between them. The CDR3 runs 16 residues. Germline lookup yields CDR1 LGHDT and CDR2 YNNKEL (reference sequence). The CDR3 nucleotides read TGTGCCAGCAGCCAATCAGGGTTCGACTCTGGAAACACCATATATTTT. Translating it yields CASSQSGFDSGNTIYF.

This clone appeared once. V usage is TRBV19 and J usage is TRBJ1-3; D might be TRBD1 (6 bases). CDR3 length: 12 amino acids. The germline gives CDR1 LNHDA, CDR2 SQIVND (reference sequence). Trimming shortened V by 7 bases and J by 5 bases, and 9 bases separated the two germline ends. This CDR3 reads CASTRGRNTIYF. As DNA, the CDR3 is TGTGCCAGTACCAGGGGACGAAACACCATATATTTT.

The chain carries TRBV19 and TRBJ2-7, with 9 nucleotides matching TRBD1. The CDR3 sequence is 16 residues long. Per germline, CDR1 LNHDA and CDR2 SQIVND (reference sequence). V trimming: 5 bases; J trimming: 0 bases; junction bases outside the gene matches: 8. For the CDR3, the DNA is TGTGCCAGTAGTCCCGGGACAGGGACTTACTCCTACGAGCAGTACTTC. It codes for CASSPGTGTYSYEQYF.

V gene TRBV6-2 or TRBV6-3 combines with J gene TRBJ2-1, with a possible D match to TRBD1 (6 bases). Looked up from germline, CDR1 is MNHEY and CDR2 is SVGEGT. CDR3 length: 16 residues. V was clipped by 5 bases and J by 3 bases, with 17 bases between them. The CDR3 DNA reads TGTGCCAGCAGTCATCGGACAGCAACGAACTACAATGAGCAGTTCTTC. Its protein is CASSHRTATNYNEQFF.

This chain joins TRBV5-4 and TRBJ2-7; TRBD1 might be the D (6 bases). Germline V gene lookup returns CDR1 SGHNT and CDR2 YYREEE (reference sequence). This CDR3 is 14 amino acids long. Between the trimmed V and J ends, which lost 4 bases and 3 bases, there was a span of 14 bases. CDR3 nucleotide sequence: TGTGCCAGCAGCGTACCGGGACAAAACTACGAGCAGTACTTC. Translation: CASSVPGQNYEQYF.

V gene TRBV6-1 combines with J gene TRBJ2-1; TRBD2 aligns across 11 bases. In germline, CDR1 is MNHNS, CDR2 SASEGT. Unmatched junction bases numbered 8, after V lost 2 bases and J lost 5 bases. The CDR3 has 17 residues. The CDR3 sequence is CASSEMPGTSGNNEQFF. In DNA, the CDR3 is TGTGCCAGCAGTGAAATGCCCGGGACTAGCGGCAACAATGAGCAGTTCTTC.

Comment on this clone: Other DNA sequences in this specimen translate into the identical CDR3. CDR3 protein: CASSEGGQGNSPLHF. CDR3 DNA: TGTGCCAGCAGTGAAGGTGGGCAGGGGAATTCACCCCTCCACTTT. V gene TRBV2 combines with J gene TRBJ1-6; maybe TRBD1 (6 bases). V was clipped by 1 base and J by 7 bases, with 11 bases between them. CDR3 length: 15 residues. Germline CDR1 is SNHLY and CDR2 is FYNNEI.

This chain links TRBV25-1 with TRBJ2-7; a possible D gene is TRBD1 (6 bases). The CDR3 runs 14 residues. The V end lost 3 bases, the J end lost 7 bases, and 16 bases lay between the germline ends. Germline V gene lookup returns CDR1 MGHDK and CDR2 SYGVNS. CDR3 DNA: TGTGCCAGCAGTGAGTTACGGGACACGGGGGAGCAGTACTTC. Protein sequence: CASSELRDTGEQYF.

This sequence joins TRBV7-8 and TRBJ2-7; D is perhaps TRBD2 (5 bases). V was trimmed by 5 bases and J by 10 bases, leaving 21 bases between them. Germline V CDR1 and CDR2: SGHVS, FQNEAQ. This CDR3 contains 14 residues. CDR3 in DNA: TGTGCCAGCAGCCTAGATATTTACATGGGAGAACAGTACGTC. This encodes CASSLDIYMGEQYV.

The rearrangement joins TRBV5-1 to TRBJ2-5; TRBD2 matches 11 bases. Per the germline V gene, CDR1 is SGHRS and CDR2 is YFSETQ. The CDR3 sequence is 16 residues long. The junction had 10 bases not matched to a gene; V was cut back by 4 bases and J by 5 bases. The CDR3 sequence: CASSPPTSGDGETQYF. CDR3 in DNA: TGCGCCAGCAGCCCACCGACTAGCGGGGACGGGGAGACCCAGTACTTC.

The chain couples TRBV5-4 to TRBJ2-2; 8 nucleotides match TRBD2. CDR3 length: 16 residues. The germline gives CDR1 SGHNT, CDR2 YYREEE (reference sequence). After removal of 0 bases from V and 3 bases from J, the junction contained 4 bases not matched to a gene. CDR3 sequence (DNA): TGTGCCAGCAGCTTGGCTTCTAGCGGGCACACCGGGGAGCTGTTTTTT. Residues: CASSLASSGHTGELFF.

This clone was observed a single time. Other nucleotide sequences in the sample specify the same CDR3. The chain couples TRBV6-5 to TRBJ1-4, with D uncertain. With 6 bases removed from V and 5 bases from J, the gap between germline ends came to 4 bases. This CDR3 contains 11 residues. Germline CDR1 reads MNHEY; CDR2 reads SVGAGI. The DNA of the CDR3 is TGTGCCAGCAGCCAAAATGAAAAACTGTTTTTT. It codes for CASSQNEKLFF.

J is TRBJ2-7 and V is TRBV18, with 10 bases aligning to TRBD1. The CDR3 length is 13 residues. Germline trimming cut 6 bases from V and 7 bases from J; bases unmatched to any gene: 6. Germline CDR1 and CDR2: KGHSH and LQKENI. The CDR3 bases are TGTGCCAGCTCCCGACAGGGGGCCGGGGAGCAGTACTTC. Translated, it gives CASSRQGAGEQYF.

The chain has TRBV6-6 and TRBJ2-7; D remains unclear. Germline CDR1 MNHNY, CDR2 SVGAGI (reference sequence). Trimming cost V 6 bases and J 1 base, with 7 bases left between them. This CDR3 is built from 12 residues. CDR3 loop: CASSLGSYEQYV. The CDR3 coding sequence is TGTGCCAGCAGCCTCGGGTCCTACGAGCAGTACGTC.

Only a few counts were recorded for this clone. The chain links TRBV5-6 to TRBJ2-2; TRBD2 agrees at 9 bases. Looked up from germline, CDR1 is SGHDT and CDR2 is YYEEEE. The CDR3 length is 19 residues. With 4 bases clipped from V and 1 base from J, the junction kept 14 bases outside the gene matches. CDR3 DNA: TGTGCCAGCAGCGAACGCAGATATAAGCGGGGGGTGAACACCGGGGAGCTGTTTTTT. It encodes CASSERRYKRGVNTGELFF.

A single count supports this clone. The rearrangement joins TRBV7-8 to TRBJ1-2; perhaps TRBD1 as D (5 bases). V lost 0 bases, J lost 8 bases, and 16 bases lay in between. This CDR3 comprises 15 residues. The germline V gene has CDR1 SGHVS and CDR2 FQNEAQ. Written as DNA, the CDR3 is TGTGCCAGCAGCTTAGCGCTAAGTAACAGGAACGGCTACACCTTC. Translating gives CASSLALSNRNGYTF.

This sequence joins TRBV18 and TRBJ2-3, with D possibly matching TRBD2 (6 bases). V shed 4 bases and J shed 0 bases, with 8 bases lying between them. Germline lookup yields CDR1 KGHSH and CDR2 LQKENI. CDR3 length: 14 amino acids. CDR3 sequence reads: CASSRDSSTDTQYF. For the CDR3, the DNA is TGTGCCAGCTCACGGGACTCTAGCACAGATACGCAGTATTTT.

J is TRBJ1-3 and V is TRBV6-6, with TRBD1 as a possible D gene (6 bases). The CDR3 is made up of 14 amino acids. Germline CDR1 and CDR2: MNHNY and SVGAGI (reference sequence). With 6 bases removed from V and 1 base from J, the gap between germline ends came to 10 bases. This chain's CDR3 is CASRNRVSGNTIYF. CDR3 coding DNA: TGTGCCAGCAGAAACAGGGTTTCTGGAAACACCATATATTTT.

The sample holds one count of this clone. This rearrangement joins TRBV7-2 to TRBJ1-1; TRBD1 agrees at 8 bases. Germline assignment: CDR1 SGHTA and CDR2 FQGNSA. CDR3 size: 14 residues. J was trimmed by 5 bases and V by 5 bases; bases with no gene match: 7. CDR3 region: CASSNQGARTEAFF. As DNA, the CDR3 is TGTGCCAGCAGCAACCAGGGGGCGCGTACTGAAGCTTTCTTT.

This clone was seen a single time. The chain carries TRBV7-2 and TRBJ2-2, with 7 positions matching TRBD1. V lost 5 bases and J lost 2; bases outside the gene matches: 5. Germline CDR1 SGHTA, CDR2 FQGNSA. This CDR3 region has 15 residues. The CDR3 loop reads CASSPRDRNTGELFF. The CDR3 nucleotides are TGTGCCAGCAGCCCCCGGGACAGAAACACCGGGGAGCTGTTTTTT.

This clone was picked up a small number of times. The chain carries TRBV10-2 and TRBJ2-5; 9 bases are a match to TRBD2. Germline V gene sequence: CDR1 WSHSY, CDR2 SAAADI. This CDR3 has 14 amino acids. V dropped 2 bases and J dropped 4; count of bases not matched to a gene: 2. The CDR3 coding sequence is TGCGCCAGCAGTGAGGGACTAGCGAGAGAGACCCAGTACTTC. Its translation: CASSEGLARETQYF.

The genes are TRBV5-1 and TRBJ1-5, with D possibly being TRBD1 (6 bases). CDR1 is SGHRS and CDR2 is YFSETQ in the germline V gene. V shed 2 bases and J shed 2 bases, with 17 bases lying between them. The CDR3 spans 17 residues. CDR3 loop: CASSFRHRVDCNQPQHF. For the CDR3, the DNA is TGCGCCAGCAGCTTTAGACACAGGGTCGATTGCAATCAGCCCCAGCATTTT.